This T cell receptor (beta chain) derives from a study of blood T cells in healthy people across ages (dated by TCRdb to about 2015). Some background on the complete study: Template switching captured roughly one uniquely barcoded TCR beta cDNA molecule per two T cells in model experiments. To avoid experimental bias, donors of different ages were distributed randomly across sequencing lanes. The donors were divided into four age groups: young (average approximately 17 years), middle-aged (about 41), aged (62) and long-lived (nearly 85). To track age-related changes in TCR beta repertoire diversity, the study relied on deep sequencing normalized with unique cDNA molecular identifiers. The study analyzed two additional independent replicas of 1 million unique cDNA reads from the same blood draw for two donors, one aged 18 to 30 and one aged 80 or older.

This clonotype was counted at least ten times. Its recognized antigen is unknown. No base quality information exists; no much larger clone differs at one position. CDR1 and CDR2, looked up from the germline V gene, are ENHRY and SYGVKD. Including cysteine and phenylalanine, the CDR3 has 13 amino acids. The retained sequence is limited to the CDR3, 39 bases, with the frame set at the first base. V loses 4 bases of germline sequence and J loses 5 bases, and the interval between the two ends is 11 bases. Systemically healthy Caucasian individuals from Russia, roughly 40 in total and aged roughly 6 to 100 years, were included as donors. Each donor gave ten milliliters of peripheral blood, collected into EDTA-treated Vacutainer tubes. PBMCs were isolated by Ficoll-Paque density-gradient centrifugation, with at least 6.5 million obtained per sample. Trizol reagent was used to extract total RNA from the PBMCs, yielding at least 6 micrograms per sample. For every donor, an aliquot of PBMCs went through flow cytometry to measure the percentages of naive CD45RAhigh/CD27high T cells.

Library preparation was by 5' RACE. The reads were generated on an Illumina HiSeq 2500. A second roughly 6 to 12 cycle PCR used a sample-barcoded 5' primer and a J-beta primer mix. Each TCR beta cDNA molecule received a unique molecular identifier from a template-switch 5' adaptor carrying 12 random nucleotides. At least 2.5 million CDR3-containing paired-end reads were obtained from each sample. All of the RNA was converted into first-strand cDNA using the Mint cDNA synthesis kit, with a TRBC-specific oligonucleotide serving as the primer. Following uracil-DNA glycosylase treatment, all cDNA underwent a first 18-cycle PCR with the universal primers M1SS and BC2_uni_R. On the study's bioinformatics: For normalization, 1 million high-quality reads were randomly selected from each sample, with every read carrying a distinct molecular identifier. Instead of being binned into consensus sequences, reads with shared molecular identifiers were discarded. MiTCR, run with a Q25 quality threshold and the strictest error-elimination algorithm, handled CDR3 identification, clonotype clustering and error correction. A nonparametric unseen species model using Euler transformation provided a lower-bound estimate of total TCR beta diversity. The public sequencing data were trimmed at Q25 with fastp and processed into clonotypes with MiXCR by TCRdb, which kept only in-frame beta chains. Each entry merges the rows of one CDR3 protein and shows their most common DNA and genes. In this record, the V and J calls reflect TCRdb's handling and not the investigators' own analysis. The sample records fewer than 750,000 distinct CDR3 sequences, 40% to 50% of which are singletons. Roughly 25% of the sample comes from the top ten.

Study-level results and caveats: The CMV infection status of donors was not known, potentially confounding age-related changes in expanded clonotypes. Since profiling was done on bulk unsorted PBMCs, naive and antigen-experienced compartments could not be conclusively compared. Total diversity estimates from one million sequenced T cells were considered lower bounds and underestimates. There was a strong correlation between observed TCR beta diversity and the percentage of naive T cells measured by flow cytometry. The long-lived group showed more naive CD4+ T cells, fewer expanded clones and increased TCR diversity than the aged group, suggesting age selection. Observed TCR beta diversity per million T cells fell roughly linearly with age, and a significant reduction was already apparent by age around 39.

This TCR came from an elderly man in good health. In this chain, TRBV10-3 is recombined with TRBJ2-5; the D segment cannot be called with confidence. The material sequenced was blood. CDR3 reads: CAISGTLGETQYF. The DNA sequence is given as TGTGCCATCAGTGGGACCTTGGGGGAGACCCAGTACTTC.